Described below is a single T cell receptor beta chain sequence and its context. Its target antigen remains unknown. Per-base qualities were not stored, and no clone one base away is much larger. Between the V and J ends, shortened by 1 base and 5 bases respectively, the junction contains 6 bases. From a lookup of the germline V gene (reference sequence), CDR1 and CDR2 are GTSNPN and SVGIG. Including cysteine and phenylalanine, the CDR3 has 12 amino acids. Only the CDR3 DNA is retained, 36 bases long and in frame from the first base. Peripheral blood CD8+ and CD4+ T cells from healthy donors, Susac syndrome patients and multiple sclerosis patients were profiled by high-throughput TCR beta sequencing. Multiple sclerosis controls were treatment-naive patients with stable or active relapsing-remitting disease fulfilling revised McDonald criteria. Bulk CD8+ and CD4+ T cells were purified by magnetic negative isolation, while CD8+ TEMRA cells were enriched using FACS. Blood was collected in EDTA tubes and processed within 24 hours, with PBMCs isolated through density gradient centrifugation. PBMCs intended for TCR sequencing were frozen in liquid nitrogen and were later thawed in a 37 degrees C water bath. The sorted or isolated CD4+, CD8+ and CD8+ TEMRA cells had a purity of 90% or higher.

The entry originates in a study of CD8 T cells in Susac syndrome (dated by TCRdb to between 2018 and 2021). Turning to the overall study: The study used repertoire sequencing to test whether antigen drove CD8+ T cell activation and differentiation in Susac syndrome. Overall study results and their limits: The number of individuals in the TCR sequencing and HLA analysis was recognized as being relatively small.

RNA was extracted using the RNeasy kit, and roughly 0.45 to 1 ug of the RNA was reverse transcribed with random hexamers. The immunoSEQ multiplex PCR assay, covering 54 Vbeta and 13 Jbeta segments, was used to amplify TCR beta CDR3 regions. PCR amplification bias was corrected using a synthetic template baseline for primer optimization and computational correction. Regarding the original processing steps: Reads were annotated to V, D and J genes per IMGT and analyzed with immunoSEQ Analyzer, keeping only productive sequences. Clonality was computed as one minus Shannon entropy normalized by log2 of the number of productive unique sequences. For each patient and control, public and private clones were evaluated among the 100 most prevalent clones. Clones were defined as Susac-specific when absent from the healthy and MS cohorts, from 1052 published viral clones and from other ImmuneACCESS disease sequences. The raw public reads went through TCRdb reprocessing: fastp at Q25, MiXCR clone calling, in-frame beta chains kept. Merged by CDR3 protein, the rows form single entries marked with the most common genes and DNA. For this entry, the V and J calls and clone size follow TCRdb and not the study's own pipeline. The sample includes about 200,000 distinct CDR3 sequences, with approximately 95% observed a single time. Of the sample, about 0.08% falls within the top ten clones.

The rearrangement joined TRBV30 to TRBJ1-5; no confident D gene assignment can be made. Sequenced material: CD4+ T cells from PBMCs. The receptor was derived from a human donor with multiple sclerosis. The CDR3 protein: CAWSGFDQPQHF. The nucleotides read TGTGCCTGGAGTGGGTTCGATCAGCCCCAGCATTTT. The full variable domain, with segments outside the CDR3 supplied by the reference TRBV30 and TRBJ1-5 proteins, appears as SQTIHQWPATLVQPVGSPLSLECTVEGTSNPNLYWYRQAAGRGLQLLFYSVGIGQISSEVPQNLSASRPQDRQFILSSKKLLLSDSGFYLCAWSGFDQPQHFGDGTRLSIL.